This T cell receptor (beta chain) came from a study of T cell clones after liver transplantation. Study-level background: Draws occurred before transplant, before withdrawal, and after complete or failed withdrawal. Study-wide results and caveats: Conclusions were preliminary, with small, heterogeneous patient groups. Low donor cell numbers restricted donor-reactive repertoire measurement in a couple of subjects. A larger donor-reactive than third-party decline suggested partial antigen-specific deletion.

Generated by immunoSEQ multiplex PCR, the TCRdb table keeps only in-frame clones and is missing some. The table has tens of thousands of clones, over 65% seen once. As regards this clone: Antigen unknown.

Trimming removed 5 bases from V and 0 bases from J, with 9 bases in between. Germline V gives CDR1 MNHNY, CDR2 SVGAGI (reference sequence). This CDR3 contains 14 residues. The starting material was CD4+ T cells from blood, obtained at the 22-month timepoint. V gene TRBV6-6 combines with J gene TRBJ2-3; the D gene is possibly TRBD2 (6 bases). This TCR was recovered from a human patient who received a liver transplant. Some T cells may be provided by the graft donor. In DNA form, the CDR3 reads TGTGCCAGCAGTCCCGGGACTAGCACAGATACGCAGTATTTT. This sequence encodes CASSPGTSTDTQYF.